The rows below give T cell receptor beta chains drawn from one sample of a study of human T cells and chemical hapten exposure. TCRdb re-derived calls from the RACE reads in MiXCR, one entry per CDR3 protein. The table includes more than 80,000 distinct CDR3 sequences, 10% to 15% detected once. The material sequenced was whole blood, taken in connection with sensitization to the hapten diphenylcyclopropenone (DPC). The receptors come from a woman aged 45-60 years with alopecia areata. Some clones in this sample may be carry-over from other donors' samples. The CDR3 runs from the conserved cysteine through the conserved F or W. Each record gives: D gene, clone size, J gene, V gene, CDR3 DNA, CDR3 protein. D genes are given only for firm matches. Some rows mark clone size as missing; the rest say once, few, many or name a class of expanded clone.

d_call: NA
clone_size: NA
j_call: TRBJ1-2
v_call: TRBV12-3/TRBV12-4
cdr3_nt: TGTGCCAGCAGCCGTGAACAGACCTATGGCTACACCTTC
cdr3_aa: CASSREQTYGYTF

d_call: NA
clone_size: few
j_call: TRBJ2-7
v_call: TRBV29-1
cdr3_nt: TGCAGCGTAGAGGACATCCCCCGCGAGCAGTACTTC
cdr3_aa: CSVEDIPREQYF

d_call: TRBD2
clone_size: many
j_call: TRBJ2-2
v_call: TRBV29-1
cdr3_nt: TGCAGCGTTTTAGCGGGAGCGGGCACCGGGGAGCTGTTTTTT
cdr3_aa: CSVLAGAGTGELFF

d_call: TRBD1
clone_size: NA
j_call: TRBJ2-7
v_call: TRBV18
cdr3_nt: TGTGCCAGCTCACCATCGGGACAGGGAATGGGCGAGCAGTACTTC
cdr3_aa: CASSPSGQGMGEQYF

d_call: NA
clone_size: NA
j_call: TRBJ2-2
v_call: TRBV29-1
cdr3_nt: TGCAGCGTTGTTAGAGAGAACACCGGGGAGCTGTTTTTT
cdr3_aa: CSVVRENTGELFF

d_call: TRBD1
clone_size: many
j_call: TRBJ1-2
v_call: TRBV29-1
cdr3_nt: TGCAGCGGAGGACAGGGGTCTGGCTACACCTTC
cdr3_aa: CSGGQGSGYTF

d_call: NA
clone_size: NA
j_call: TRBJ2-5
v_call: TRBV20-1
cdr3_nt: TGCAGTGCTCCGGGGTGGGGAACGGGAGAGACCCAGTACTTC
cdr3_aa: CSAPGWGTGETQYF

d_call: NA
clone_size: few
j_call: TRBJ2-3
v_call: TRBV5-1
cdr3_nt: TGCGCCAGCAGCTCCCGGACGGGAAGGTATAGCACAGATACGCAGTATTTT
cdr3_aa: CASSSRTGRYSTDTQYF

d_call: NA
clone_size: many
j_call: TRBJ2-7
v_call: TRBV6-2/TRBV6-3
cdr3_nt: TGTGCCAGCGGCTTCGAGCAGTACTTC
cdr3_aa: CASGFEQYF

d_call: NA
clone_size: few
j_call: TRBJ1-5
v_call: TRBV28
cdr3_nt: TGTGCCAGCAGTTTCGGGACTCGCATTAATCAGCCCCAGCATTTT
cdr3_aa: CASSFGTRINQPQHF

d_call: NA
clone_size: few
j_call: TRBJ1-2
v_call: TRBV28
cdr3_nt: TGTGCCAGCAGTTTCCGAACGGACTATGGCTACACCTTC
cdr3_aa: CASSFRTDYGYTF

d_call: TRBD2
clone_size: few
j_call: TRBJ2-1
v_call: TRBV19
cdr3_nt: TGTGCCAGTAGTATCAGTTTTGGGACTAGCGGGACCAATGAGCAGTTCTTC
cdr3_aa: CASSISFGTSGTNEQFF

d_call: TRBD1
clone_size: once
j_call: TRBJ1-1
v_call: TRBV7-6
cdr3_nt: TGTGCCAGCAGCTTAATAAGCCCCCCAGGGGGCGCGGGTAGGAACACTGAAGCTTTCTTT
cdr3_aa: CASSLISPPGGAGRNTEAFF

d_call: NA
clone_size: NA
j_call: TRBJ1-6
v_call: TRBV7-9
cdr3_nt: TGTGCCAGCAGCTTGGGATCCGGGACCCCGGATTCACCCCTCCACTTT
cdr3_aa: CASSLGSGTPDSPLHF

d_call: NA
clone_size: many
j_call: TRBJ2-3
v_call: TRBV7-9
cdr3_nt: TGTGCCAGCAGCACCAACTCCGACAGAAACCCATATACGCAGTATTTT
cdr3_aa: CASSTNSDRNPYTQYF

d_call: NA
clone_size: few
j_call: TRBJ2-7
v_call: TRBV2
cdr3_nt: TGTGCCAGCACTCGACGCGGCTACGAGCAGTACTTC
cdr3_aa: CASTRRGYEQYF

d_call: NA
clone_size: many
j_call: TRBJ2-6
v_call: TRBV7-9
cdr3_nt: TGTGCCAGCAGTCCACAGGGCTCTGGGGCCAACGTCCTGACTTTC
cdr3_aa: CASSPQGSGANVLTF

d_call: NA
clone_size: NA
j_call: TRBJ2-3
v_call: TRBV4-2
cdr3_nt: TGTGCCAGCAGCCAACTAACGGGACCGTCAGATACGCAGTATTTT
cdr3_aa: CASSQLTGPSDTQYF

d_call: TRBD1
clone_size: NA
j_call: TRBJ2-1
v_call: TRBV6-2/TRBV6-3
cdr3_nt: TGTGCCAGCAGTAGGGGACAGGACTACAATGAGCAGTTCTTC
cdr3_aa: CASSRGQDYNEQFF

d_call: NA
clone_size: many
j_call: TRBJ2-5
v_call: TRBV7-9
cdr3_nt: TGTGCCAGCAGCTCTTGGAGAGAACAAGAGACCCAGTACTTC
cdr3_aa: CASSSWREQETQYF

d_call: NA
clone_size: few
j_call: TRBJ2-5
v_call: TRBV7-2
cdr3_nt: TGTGCCAGCAGCCCAGCGTCGGGGACCCAGTACTTC
cdr3_aa: CASSPASGTQYF

d_call: TRBD1
clone_size: NA
j_call: TRBJ2-5
v_call: TRBV3-1
cdr3_nt: TGTGCCAGCAGCCGACAGGGGGCAAGGAGAGGAGAGACCCAGTACTTC
cdr3_aa: CASSRQGARRGETQYF

d_call: NA
clone_size: few
j_call: TRBJ2-2
v_call: TRBV5-1
cdr3_nt: TGCGCCAGCAGCGGGGGCCGGGACGGGAACACCGGGGAGCTGTTTTTT
cdr3_aa: CASSGGRDGNTGELFF

d_call: NA
clone_size: few
j_call: TRBJ1-6
v_call: TRBV7-2
cdr3_nt: TGTGCCAGCAGCAGTAGTCCGCAGGGTAGTTATTCACCCCTCCACTTT
cdr3_aa: CASSSSPQGSYSPLHF

d_call: NA
clone_size: NA
j_call: TRBJ2-3
v_call: TRBV7-6
cdr3_nt: TGTGCCAGCAGCTACCCAGGCTCCACAGATACGCAGTATTTT
cdr3_aa: CASSYPGSTDTQYF

d_call: TRBD1
clone_size: NA
j_call: TRBJ1-2
v_call: TRBV18
cdr3_nt: TGTGCCAGCTCACTCTTCACAGGGGAAGGTGGCTTCACCTTC
cdr3_aa: CASSLFTGEGGFTF

d_call: NA
clone_size: many
j_call: TRBJ2-6
v_call: TRBV3-1
cdr3_nt: TGTGCCAGCAGCCCCTCTGGGGCCAACGTCCTGACTTTC
cdr3_aa: CASSPSGANVLTF

d_call: NA
clone_size: many
j_call: TRBJ1-1
v_call: TRBV19
cdr3_nt: TGTGCCAGCCAAGACAGACTTAACACTGAAGCTTTCTTT
cdr3_aa: CASQDRLNTEAFF